Listed below are T cell receptor beta chains from one sample, sequenced in a study of tumor and adjacent non-tumor tissue in lung cancer. TCRdb itself ran the multiplex PCR reads through MiXCR, one entry per CDR3 protein. This table has under 250,000 distinct CDR3 sequences, 71% appearing once. Sequenced input: lung tumor tissue. These receptors were collected from a man between 60 and 75 years old with non-small cell lung cancer. The CDR3 runs from the conserved cysteine through the conserved F or W. The D gene is left open where the match is weak. Clone size is not always given. Where it is, it says once, few, many or a class for expanded clones.

j_call d_call clone_size v_call cdr3_nt cdr3_aa
TRBJ2-7 TRBD1 . TRBV29-1 TGCAGCGCAGCCGGGACAGCGTACGAGCAGTACTTC CSAAGTAYEQYF
TRBJ2-5 TRBD2 . TRBV12-3/TRBV12-4 TGTGCCAGTAGTTTGGCGGCGGGGGGAGAGACCCACTACTTC CASSLAAGGETHYF
TRBJ2-7 . . TRBV11-2 TGTGCCAGCAGCCGCTGCGGGTGGAACTCCTATGAGCAGTACTTC CASSRCGWNSYEQYF
TRBJ2-1 TRBD2 . TRBV6-1 TGTGCCAGTAGCGGGGGTACCAGAGAGACCCAGTTCTTC CASSGGTRETQFF
TRBJ2-1 . . TRBV29-1 TGCAGTGTTGAAGGTCGGCAGGGGAAGGATGTTGAGCAGTTCTTC CSVEGRQGKDVEQFF
TRBJ2-3 TRBD2 . TRBV11-2 TGTGCCAGCAACCCCCGACTAGCGGCGCCCATTGCAGATACGCAGTATTTT CASNPRLAAPIADTQYF
TRBJ2-5 TRBD2 . TRBV20-1 TGCAGTGCTCGTAGCGGGGGGTTGATCGAGACCCAATACTTC CSARSGGLIETQYF
TRBJ2-7 . . TRBV4-2 TGTGCCAGCAGCCCTCAGGGACTGCACTCCTACGAGCAGAGCTTC CASSPQGLHSYEQSF
TRBJ2-1 . few TRBV5-4 TGTGCCAGCAGCTTGGGAGGGGCCTACAATGAGCAGTTCTTC CASSLGGAYNEQFF
TRBJ1-3 . few TRBV5-6 TGTGCCAGCAGCTCGCAGCGGGCAGGAGGAAACACCATATATTTT CASSSQRAGGNTIYF
TRBJ2-2 . . TRBV6-5 TGTGCCAGCAGTTACCGGGCAGTCTACACCGGCGAGCTGTTTTTT CASSYRAVYTGELFF
TRBJ1-1 . . TRBV6-6 TGTGCCAGCAGCAGACAGGTTGTGAACAGTGAAGCTTTCTTT CASSRQVVNSEAFF
TRBJ2-2 TRBD1 few TRBV7-8 TGTGCCAGCAGCCCACCGGGACAGGGGACGGTTGGCACCGGGGAGCTGTTTTTT CASSPPGQGTVGTGELFF
TRBJ2-7 TRBD2 . TRBV5-1 TGCGTCAGCAGTTCCACTACTAGCGGGCGATACGAGCAGTACTTC CVSSSTTSGRYEQYF
TRBJ1-6 TRBD1 once TRBV5-4 TGTGCCAGCAGCTCGGGGACAGTTAACTATCATTCACCCCCCCACTTT CASSSGTVNYHSPPHF
TRBJ2-1 . . TRBV11-3 TGTACCAGCAGCTTAGGACAAGCGGTGGCCATCTTCTCCTACAATGAGCAGTTCTTC CTSSLGQAVAIFSYNEQFF
TRBJ2-7 TRBD1 . TRBV20-1 TGCAGTGATCAAACTCCCGACAGGGGCTCCCACGAGCAGTACTTC CSDQTPDRGSHEQYF
TRBJ1-4 . few TRBV7-9 TGTGCCAGCAGCTTACAGGGACCTGAAAAACTGTTTTTT CASSLQGPEKLFF
TRBJ2-7 . few TRBV6-1 TGTGCCAGCAGTGAAGCGGGGACTTCTAAGAACGAGCAGTACTTC CASSEAGTSKNEQYF
TRBJ1-4 . . TRBV7-8 TGTGCCAGCAGCTTTAATCTGGGAAGTGAAAAACTGTTTTTT CASSFNLGSEKLFF
TRBJ2-7 . . TRBV11-2 TGTGCCAGCAGCCACTCCTTCCGCGAGCAGTACTTC CASSHSFREQYF
TRBJ2-5 . many TRBV29-1 TGCAGCCTCTTTTATCCGGGACAAGAGACCCAGTACTTC CSLFYPGQETQYF
TRBJ2-7 . . TRBV20-1 TGCAGTGCTAGACAGGCTGAGCAGTACTTC CSARQAEQYF
TRBJ1-5 . . TRBV4-1 TGCGCCAACAACGGGGACCGAAATAATCAGCCCCAGCATTTT CANNGDRNNQPQHF
TRBJ2-5 TRBD2 . TRBV20-1 TGCAGTGCGGAGGTGGCTAGCGGGTGGGGACAAGAGACCCAGTACTTC CSAEVASGWGQETQYF
TRBJ1-4 . . TRBV11-2 TGTGCCAGCAGCTTAGATATGATGCGTAATGAAAAACTGTTTTTT CASSLDMMRNEKLFF
TRBJ1-5 . . TRBV11-2 TGTGCCAGCAGCGACCGGGGTCAGCCCCAGCATTTT CASSDRGQPQHF
TRBJ2-3 TRBD2 . TRBV4-2 TGTGCCAGCAGCCAAGTGGATACGGGGGGAGGAGATGCGCAGTATTTT CASSQVDTGGGDAQYF
TRBJ1-1 . . TRBV12-3/TRBV12-4 TGTGCCAGCAGTCAAGGGTATTACGACACTGAAGCTTTCTTT CASSQGYYDTEAFF
TRBJ2-1 . many TRBV12-3/TRBV12-4 TGTGCCAGCAGTTTAAATAGCAATGAGCAGTTCTTC CASSLNSNEQFF
TRBJ2-6 TRBD2 many TRBV20-1 TGCAGTGCTACTAGCGGGACCTCTGGGGCCAACGTCCTGACTTTC CSATSGTSGANVLTF
TRBJ2-7 . . TRBV28 TGTTCCAGCAGTTTTTACTACGAGCAGTACTTC CSSSFYYEQYF
TRBJ1-6 . . TRBV5-6 TGTGCCAGCACCCCGAACGCCGGACCGAGATCACCCCTCCACTTT CASTPNAGPRSPLHF
TRBJ2-1 . few TRBV12-2 TGTGCAAGTCGCTTAGGTTCCTCTTCCTCCTACAATGAGCAGTTCTTC CASRLGSSSSYNEQFF
TRBJ2-5 . . TRBV13 TGCACCAGCAGCGAGCCAGAACAAGAGACCCAGTACTTC CTSSEPEQETQYF
TRBJ1-1 TRBD1 . TRBV6-1 TGTGCCAGCCAGGACAGGGCGGACACTGAAGCTTTCTTT CASQDRADTEAFF
TRBJ2-5 . . TRBV6-2/TRBV6-3 TGTGCCAGCAGAAAGGGTAAACAAGAGACCCAGCACTTC CASRKGKQETQHF
TRBJ2-7 TRBD1 . TRBV5-6 TGTGCCAACAGCTCGACAGGGGGCCGCTACGAGCAGTACTTC CANSSTGGRYEQYF
TRBJ2-7 TRBD2 few TRBV29-1 TGCAGCGTACAAGGACTAGCGAGAAACTACGAGCAGTATTTC CSVQGLARNYEQYF